This T cell receptor beta chain stems from a study of graft-versus-host responses after intestinal transplantation. Overall study: Each transplant was multivisceral, liver-intestinal, or isolated intestinal.

Sequencing was performed with immunoSEQ multiplex PCR; in TCRdb, only in-frame clones are kept and a portion is missing. The profile shows roughly 20,000 clones, roughly nine tenths of them singletons. Trimming left V 2 bases short and J 1 base short, with 9 bases between. Germline V gene lookup returns CDR1 MNHNS and CDR2 SASEGT. The CDR3 runs to 16 residues. The study, taken as a whole, reports: The recipient marrow held GvH clones, and some of them showed up first in ileum or blood. Circulating GvH clones peaking coincided with falling HvG clones soon after transplant. Graft-donor T cell macrochimerism coincided with high graft-versus-host to host-versus-graft clonal ratios in allografts.

Turning to this clone: Its cognate antigen is unknown.

The V gene is TRBV6-1, the J gene TRBJ1-6; D gene ambiguous. The sample consisted of PBMCs, taken about 240 days after intestinal transplant. The source is a human patient who received an intestinal transplant, so some T cells may come from the graft donor. This chain's CDR3 is CASSELMVSYNSPLHF. The CDR3 DNA is TGTGCCAGCAGTGAACTGATGGTTTCCTATAATTCACCCCTCCACTTT.